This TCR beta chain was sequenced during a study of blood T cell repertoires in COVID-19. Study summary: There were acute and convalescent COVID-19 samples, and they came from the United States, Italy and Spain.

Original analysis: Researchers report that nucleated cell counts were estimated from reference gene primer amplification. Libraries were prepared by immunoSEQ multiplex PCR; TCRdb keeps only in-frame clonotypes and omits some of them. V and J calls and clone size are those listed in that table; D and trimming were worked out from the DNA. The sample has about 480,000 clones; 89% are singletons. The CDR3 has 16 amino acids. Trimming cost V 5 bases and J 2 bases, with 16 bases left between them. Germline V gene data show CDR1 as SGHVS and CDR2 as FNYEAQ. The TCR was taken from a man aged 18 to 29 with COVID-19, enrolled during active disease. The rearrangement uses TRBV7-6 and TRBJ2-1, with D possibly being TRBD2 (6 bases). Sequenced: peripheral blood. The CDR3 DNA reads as TGTGCCAGCAGCGGCGAGGGACTCTCAGCCTACAATGAGCAGTTCTTC. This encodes CASSGEGLSAYNEQFF.